This T cell receptor (beta chain) is from a study of blood T cell repertoires in COVID-19. For the study at large: Samples taken during acute and convalescent COVID-19 were collected in the United States, Italy and Spain.

Original data processing: Amplification of reference gene primers provided the estimated nucleated cell counts. Here immunoSEQ multiplex PCR was the method, and the copy in TCRdb shows in-frame clones only, minus some. The V and J calls and the clone size are those of that table, but D and trimming were determined from the DNA. The repertoire holds some 32,000 clones, with about 90% as singletons. Germline CDR1 and CDR2: MNHEY and SVGAGI. J gave up 0 bases and V 3 bases, and 3 bases lay outside the gene matches. CDR3 length: 15 residues. The source is a human donor in a cohort sampled during active COVID-19. The V call is TRBV6-5, the J call TRBJ1-2; 8 bases are a match to TRBD1. The sample consisted of peripheral blood. CDR3 residues: CASSYWTGPNYGYTF. CDR3 sequence (DNA): TGTGCCAGCAGTTATTGGACAGGGCCTAACTATGGCTACACCTTC.